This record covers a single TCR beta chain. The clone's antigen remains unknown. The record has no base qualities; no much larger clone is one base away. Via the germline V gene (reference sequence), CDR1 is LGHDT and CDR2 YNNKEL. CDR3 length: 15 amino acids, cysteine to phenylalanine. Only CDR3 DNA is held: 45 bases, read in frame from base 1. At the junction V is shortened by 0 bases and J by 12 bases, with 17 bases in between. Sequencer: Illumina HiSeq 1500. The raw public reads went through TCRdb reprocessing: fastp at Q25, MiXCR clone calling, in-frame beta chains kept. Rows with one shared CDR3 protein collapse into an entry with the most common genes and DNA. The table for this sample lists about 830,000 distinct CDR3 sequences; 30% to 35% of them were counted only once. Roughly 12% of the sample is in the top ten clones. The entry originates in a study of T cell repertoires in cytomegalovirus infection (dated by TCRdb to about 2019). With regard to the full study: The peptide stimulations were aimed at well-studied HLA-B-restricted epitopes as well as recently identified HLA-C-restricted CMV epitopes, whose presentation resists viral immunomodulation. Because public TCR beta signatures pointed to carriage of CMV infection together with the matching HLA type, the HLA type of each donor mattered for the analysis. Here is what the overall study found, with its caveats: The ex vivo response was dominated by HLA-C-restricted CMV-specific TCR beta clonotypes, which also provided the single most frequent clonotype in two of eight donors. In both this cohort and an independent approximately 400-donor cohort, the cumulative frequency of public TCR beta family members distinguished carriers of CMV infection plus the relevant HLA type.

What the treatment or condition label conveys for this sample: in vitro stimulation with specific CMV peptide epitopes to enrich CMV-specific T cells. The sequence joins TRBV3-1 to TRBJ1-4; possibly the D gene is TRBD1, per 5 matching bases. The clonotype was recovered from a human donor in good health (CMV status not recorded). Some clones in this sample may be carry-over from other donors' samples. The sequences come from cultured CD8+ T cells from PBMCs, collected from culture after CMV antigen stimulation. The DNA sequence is TGTGCCAGCAGCCAAGAAGTCCTGGCGGGGACGGAACTGTTTTTT. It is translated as CASSQEVLAGTELFF.